This TCR beta chain is from a study of blood T cell repertoires in COVID-19. With V trimmed by 5 bases and J by 4 bases, 4 bases remained unmatched. CDR3 length: 15 residues. The V gene's germline CDR1 is SGHTA and CDR2 FQGTGA. Profiling relied on immunoSEQ multiplex PCR, and the TCRdb table lists in-frame clones only, not all of them. This table holds a few hundred thousand clones, about 89% found once. The chain links TRBV7-3 to TRBJ2-1, with TRBD2 matching over 11 bases. The specimen sequenced was PBMCs or T cells enriched from blood (not recorded which). The source of this sequence is a woman aged 25 to 45 who had recovered from COVID-19. The CDR3 loop reads CASSQGLAVYNEQFF. DNA of the CDR3: TGTGCCAGCAGCCAGGGACTAGCGGTGTACAATGAGCAGTTCTTC.